The 30 T cell receptor beta chains reported below all come from one sample, sequenced in a study of shared clonotypes between healthy human individuals. Positively selected for CCR7, the CD45RO-negative cells used as naive CD8 cells excluded terminally differentiated effector memory CD45RA+ cells. Only in-frame clones appear in the TCRdb table, and some are missing; sequencing was by immunoSEQ multiplex PCR. The table has around 650,000 clones, approximately 96% seen once. What was sequenced was naive CD8+ T cells sorted from blood. The receptors stem from a woman in her 30s in good health.

Written as DNA, the CDR3 is TGCAGCCTCGTGACCGGCCCGGGGGATACGCAGTATTTT. Amino acid sequence: CSLVTGPGDTQYF. The chain links TRBV29-1 to TRBJ2-3; perhaps TRBD2 as D (5 bases). CDR1 is SQVTM and CDR2 is ANQGSEA in the germline V gene. The CDR3 runs to 13 residues. V lost 8 bases to trimming and J lost 6 bases, with 18 bases between them.

V and J are TRBV27 and TRBJ1-5; tentatively, D is TRBD1 (5 bases). Germline CDR1 reads MNHEY; CDR2 reads SMNVEV (reference sequence). The length of the CDR3 is 16 residues. Trimming took 0 bases from V and 4 from J, leaving 13 bases between them. The CDR3 region is CASSLSGGAGNQPQHF. In DNA form, the CDR3 reads TGTGCCAGCAGTTTATCGGGTGGGGCCGGGAATCAGCCCCAGCATTTT.

The chain joins TRBV29-1 to TRBJ2-7; the D gene is possibly TRBD1 (6 bases). Trimming took off 6 bases at V and 2 bases at J, with 17 bases between the two ends. The CDR3 has 14 amino acids. The germline V gene encodes CDR1 SQVTM and CDR2 ANQGSEA. The CDR3 DNA is TGCAGCGTGACGACCGGGACACCAACCTACGAGCAGTACTTC. Translated: CSVTTGTPTYEQYF.

The sample holds one count of this clone. The V and J genes are TRBV5-1 and TRBJ2-7, with 7 nucleotides matching TRBD1. V shed 2 bases and J 2 bases; nucleotides not matched to a gene: 4. Germline loops: CDR1 SGHRS, CDR2 YFSETQ. The length of the CDR3 is 14 residues. The DNA of the CDR3 is TGCGCCAGCAGCTTCTGGCAGGGGGCCTACGAGCAGTACTTC. Translating gives CASSFWQGAYEQYF. The entire variable domain, with the rest obtained from reference TRBV5-1 and TRBJ2-7, is as follows: KAGVTQTPRYLIKTRGQQVTLSCSPISGHRSVSWYQQTPGQGLQFLFEYFSETQRNKGNFPGRFSGRQFSNSRSEMNVSTLELGDSALYLCASSFWQGAYEQYFGPGTRLTVT.

The chain uses TRBV4-1 and TRBJ2-7; TRBD2 agrees at 9 bases. The CDR3 has 15 residues. The V gene's germline CDR1 is MGHRA and CDR2 YSYEKL. J gave up 6 bases and V 3 bases, and 9 bases lay outside the gene matches. The DNA of the CDR3 is TGCGCCAGCAGCCACACCGGGACTAGCTCTTCCGAGCAGTACTTC. It is translated as CASSHTGTSSSEQYF.

The chain has TRBV9 and TRBJ2-1; tentatively, D is TRBD2 (5 bases). V lost 4 bases to trimming and J lost 3 bases, with 17 bases between them. CDR1 is SGDLS and CDR2 is YYNGEE in the germline V gene. CDR3 size: 16 residues. The CDR3 protein is CASSSDHRGSYNEQFF. Written as DNA, the CDR3 is TGTGCCAGCAGCTCAGATCATCGGGGAAGCTACAATGAGCAGTTCTTC.

This rearrangement joins TRBV27 to TRBJ2-1; 9 bases align to TRBD1. V gave up 5 bases and J gave up 7 bases; unmatched junction bases: 12. CDR3 size: 16 residues. Germline-derived CDR1 and CDR2 are MNHEY and SMNVEV (reference sequence). The chain's CDR3 is CASSPPDRGRGNEQFF. In DNA, the CDR3 is TGTGCCAGCAGTCCTCCGGACAGGGGTAGAGGGAATGAGCAGTTCTTC.

The chain combines TRBV15 with TRBJ1-2; D remains unclear. The V end was cut by 0 bases, the J end by 8 bases, with 7 bases between. The germline V gene has CDR1 LNHNV and CDR2 YYDKDF (reference sequence). CDR3 length: 12 amino acids. Here the CDR3 reads CATSRERIGYTF. The CDR3 nucleotides read TGTGCCACCAGCAGAGAACGGATAGGCTACACCTTC. The full variable domain, its missing parts supplied by reference TRBV15 and TRBJ1-2, is DAMVIQNPRYQVTQFGKPVTLSCSQTLNHNVMYWYQQKSSQAPKLLFHYYDKDFNNEADTPDNFQSRRPNTSFCFLDIRSPGLGDTAMYLCATSRERIGYTFGSGTRLTVV.

The rearrangement joins TRBV28 to TRBJ1-5, with D possibly TRBD1 on 6 matching bases. The V end lost 6 bases, the J end lost 1 base, and 13 bases lay between the germline ends. Germline lookup yields CDR1 MDHEN and CDR2 SYDVKM. The CDR3 runs to 15 residues. CDR3 loop: CASSPRGRSNQPQHF. The DNA for the CDR3 is TGTGCCAGCAGCCCCAGGGGAAGGAGCAATCAGCCCCAGCATTTT.

The CDR3 sequence: CASSQRTSTDTQYF. The CDR3 DNA reads as TGCGCCAGCAGCCAAAGGACTTCCACAGATACGCAGTATTTT. This rearrangement joins TRBV4-1 to TRBJ2-3; D possibly corresponds to TRBD2 (5 bases). CDR1 is MGHRA, CDR2 YSYEKL, per germline. CDR3 size: 14 residues. Between the trimmed V and J ends, which lost 2 bases and 2 bases, there was a span of 8 bases.

CDR3 sequence (DNA): TGTGCCAGTAGTAGCTTCGCCGGGACAGGGGCTTTTCTCAGCACAGATACGCAGTATTTT. The encoded protein is CASSSFAGTGAFLSTDTQYF. The chain carries TRBV19 and TRBJ2-3; 10 bases fit TRBD1. This CDR3 is 20 amino acids long. Germline V gene data show CDR1 as LNHDA and CDR2 as SQIVND (reference sequence). Trimming cost V 4 bases and J 0 bases; bases outside gene matches: 16.

This clone has a single count. This rearrangement joins TRBV9 to TRBJ2-1; TRBD2 agrees at 9 bases. The CDR3 runs to 17 residues. Germline V gene sequence: CDR1 SGDLS, CDR2 YYNGEE. The V gene end was trimmed by 4 bases and the J gene end by 7 bases; junction bases not matched to a gene: 15. In DNA, the CDR3 is TGTGCCAGCAGCCCGGACCCGGGCGCGGGAGGGTGGAATGAGCAGTTCTTC. Its translation: CASSPDPGAGGWNEQFF.

The gene calls are TRBV29-1 and TRBJ1-2, with 8 nucleotides matching TRBD1. The CDR3 covers 17 residues. Unmatched junction bases numbered 12, after V lost 0 bases and J lost 3 bases. CDR1 is SQVTM, CDR2 ANQGSEA, per germline. CDR3 protein: CSVEDKMGDRGDYGYTF. DNA of the CDR3: TGCAGCGTTGAAGATAAGATGGGAGACAGGGGAGACTATGGCTACACCTTC. Using reference TRBV29-1 and TRBJ1-2 for the parts outside the CDR3, the full variable domain is SAVISQKPSRDICQRGTSLTIQCQVDSQVTMMFWYRQQPGQSLTLIATANQGSEATYESGFVIDKFPISRPNLTFSTLTVSNMSPEDSSIYLCSVEDKMGDRGDYGYTFGSGTRLTVV.

The chain carries TRBV9 and TRBJ1-1; a possible D gene is TRBD1 (6 bases). CDR3 length: 15 amino acids. The V end lost 3 bases, the J end lost 1 base, and 13 bases lay between the germline ends. Germline CDR1 and CDR2: SGDLS and YYNGEE. The CDR3 sequence is CASSAGGGRNTEAFF. CDR3 nucleotides: TGTGCCAGCAGCGCTGGAGGGGGGAGGAACACTGAAGCTTTCTTT.

This sequence joins TRBV27 and TRBJ1-2; possible D gene TRBD1, 6 bases. V was clipped by 7 bases and J by 1 base, with 13 bases between them. Germline lookup yields CDR1 MNHEY and CDR2 SMNVEV (reference sequence). CDR3 length: 14 amino acids. The CDR3 region has the DNA TGTGCCAGCAACCCAGGGGTGGGTAACTATGGCTACACCTTC. This codes for CASNPGVGNYGYTF.

This sequence joins TRBV4-1 and TRBJ1-1; D may be TRBD1 (6 bases). Germline CDR1 MGHRA, CDR2 YSYEKL. The CDR3 loop spans 15 amino acids. The ends were cut back, 4 bases at V and 2 bases at J, with 14 bases in the middle. CDR3 DNA sequence: TGCGCCAGCAGCCCGTTTGGGACAAAAAACACTGAAGCTTTCTTT. It encodes CASSPFGTKNTEAFF.

This clone was observed a single time. The chain has TRBV9 and TRBJ2-1; D is uncertain. Trimming stripped 0 bases from V and 2 bases from J, with 9 bases between. CDR3 length equals 15 residues. Per the germline V gene, CDR1 is SGDLS and CDR2 is YYNGEE. The CDR3: CASSVGSQAYNEQFF. CDR3 sequence (DNA): TGTGCCAGCAGCGTAGGAAGTCAGGCCTACAATGAGCAGTTCTTC.

V and J are TRBV7-2 and TRBJ2-1, with 11 bases aligning to TRBD2. V dropped 8 bases and J dropped 4; count of bases not matched to a gene: 1. This CDR3 has 13 amino acids. The germline CDR1 and CDR2 sequences are SGHTA and FQGNSA. CDR3 residues: CASGTSGYNEQFF. CDR3 sequence (DNA): TGTGCCAGCGGGACTAGCGGTTACAATGAGCAGTTCTTC.

V and J are TRBV27 and TRBJ2-2; TRBD2 might be the D (5 bases). The CDR3 runs 15 residues. Trimming removed 0 bases at V and 4 bases at J, with 9 bases between. Germline assignment: CDR1 MNHEY and CDR2 SMNVEV (reference sequence). CDR3 sequence: CASSLSTGVTGELFF. Written as DNA, the CDR3 is TGTGCCAGCAGTTTATCGACCGGGGTCACCGGGGAGCTGTTTTTT.

The chain links TRBV15 to TRBJ2-4; 10 bases fit TRBD1. Germline trimming cut 4 bases from V and 6 bases from J; bases unmatched to any gene: 6. CDR1 is LNHNV and CDR2 is YYDKDF in the germline V gene (reference sequence). This CDR3 is 15 amino acids long. The CDR3 reads CATSNRDRGLNIQYF. CDR3 nucleotide sequence: TGTGCCACCAGCAACCGGGACAGGGGCTTAAACATTCAGTACTTC. Combining the CDR3 with reference TRBV15 and TRBJ2-4 gives the whole variable domain DAMVIQNPRYQVTQFGKPVTLSCSQTLNHNVMYWYQQKSSQAPKLLFHYYDKDFNNEADTPDNFQSRRPNTSFCFLDIRSPGLGDTAMYLCATSNRDRGLNIQYFGAGTRLSVL.

The gene calls are TRBV5-6 and TRBJ2-7, with TRBD1 identical over 10 bases. With V trimmed by 3 bases and J by 4 bases, 4 bases remained unmatched. The CDR3 is 14 residues long. Germline CDR1 and CDR2: SGHDT and YYEEEE. The CDR3 DNA follows: TGTGCCAGCAGCTCCGGGACAGGGGAATACGAGCAGTACTTC. Encoded protein: CASSSGTGEYEQYF. The whole variable domain, filled in from reference TRBV5-6 and TRBJ2-7, reads DAGVTQSPTHLIKTRGQQVTLRCSPKSGHDTVSWYQQALGQGPQFIFQYYEEEERQRGNFPDRFSGHQFPNYSSELNVNALLLGDSALYLCASSSGTGEYEQYFGPGTRLTVT.

The J gene is TRBJ2-6, the V gene TRBV15, with D perhaps TRBD2 (5 bases). V lost 5 bases to trimming and J lost 2 bases, with 10 bases between them. Germline V CDR1 and CDR2: LNHNV, YYDKDF (reference sequence). This CDR3 spans 15 amino acids. The CDR3 loop is CATSGWETGANVLTF. In nucleotides, the CDR3 is TGTGCCACCAGCGGCTGGGAGACTGGGGCCAACGTCCTGACTTTC.

The chain has TRBV7-8 and TRBJ2-7; D may match TRBD1 or TRBD2 (5 bases each). CDR3 length: 14 amino acids. V was shortened by 4 bases and J by 3 bases, with 13 bases between the two germline ends. CDR1 is SGHVS and CDR2 is FQNEAQ in the germline V gene. CDR3 coding DNA: TGTGCCAGCAGCTCTGGGACGGAGAGCTACGAGCAGTACTTC. Residues: CASSSGTESYEQYF.

The chain carries TRBV28 and TRBJ1-1; D not certain. V gave up 4 bases and J gave up 3 bases, with 12 bases separating them. Germline CDR1 is MDHEN and CDR2 is SYDVKM. CDR3 length: 14 amino acids. As DNA, the CDR3 is TGTGCCAGCAGTTGGCAGCCCGGACACACTGAAGCTTTCTTT. Amino acids: CASSWQPGHTEAFF.

J is TRBJ1-1 and V is TRBV5-6, with 7 bases matching TRBD1. This CDR3 comprises 15 residues. V lost 3 bases, J lost 10 bases, and 15 bases stayed unmatched. In germline, CDR1 is SGHDT, CDR2 YYEEEE. The CDR3 nucleotides are TGTGCCAGCAGCTCCGACCTGGACAGGCCTCTTGGAGCTTTCTTT. This sequence encodes CASSSDLDRPLGAFF.

Turning to this clone: Additional DNA sequences in this sample encode the identical CDR3. The rearrangement joins TRBV7-9 to TRBJ1-5, with D unresolved. Germline CDR1 and CDR2: SEHNR and FQNEAQ (reference sequence). V lost 1 base and J lost 6, with 4 bases in between. This CDR3 comprises 12 residues. The CDR3 loop is CASSLGGQPQHF. The CDR3 DNA reads TGTGCCAGCAGCTTAGGTGGTCAGCCCCAGCATTTT.

A single count supports this clone. This rearrangement joins TRBV11-3 to TRBJ2-6; maybe TRBD2 (6 bases). The V gene's germline CDR1 is SGHNT and CDR2 YENEEA. V lost 2 bases to trimming and J lost 2 bases, with 7 bases between them. The CDR3 is 15 amino acids. The CDR3 spells CASSLSGPGANVLTF. The CDR3 region has the DNA TGTGCCAGCAGCTTAAGCGGGCCTGGGGCCAACGTCCTGACTTTC.

This clone was observed once. V usage is TRBV19 and J usage is TRBJ2-7; 10 bases match TRBD1. The CDR3 runs to 16 residues. Per germline, CDR1 LNHDA and CDR2 SQIVND (reference sequence). V lost 5 bases and J lost 0; bases outside the gene matches: 7. The CDR3 DNA follows: TGTGCCAGTAGTTCCAGGACAGGGGGGATCTCCTACGAGCAGTACTTC. It codes for CASSSRTGGISYEQYF. Looking up the rest from reference TRBV19 and TRBJ2-7 gives the full variable domain: DGGITQSPKYLFRKEGQNVTLSCEQNLNHDAMYWYRQDPGQGLRLIYYSQIVNDFQKGDIAEGYSVSREKKESFPLTVTSAQKNPTAFYLCASSSRTGGISYEQYFGPGTRLTVT.

This CDR3 is CASTQSVSDNEQFF. Here the CDR3 DNA reads TGTGCCAGCACACAGTCGGTTTCAGACAATGAGCAGTTCTTC. J is TRBJ2-1 and V is TRBV5-4; D is ambiguous. V was clipped by 6 bases and J by 5 bases, with 15 bases between them. This CDR3 is built from 14 residues. Germline V lookup: CDR1 SGHNT, CDR2 YYREEE (reference sequence).

The chain employs TRBV10-2 and TRBJ1-4, with D maybe TRBD1 (5 bases). From germline, CDR1 is WSHSY and CDR2 SAAADI. This CDR3 has 14 amino acids. Between the trimmed V and J ends, which lost 7 bases and 0 bases, there was a span of 9 bases. In DNA form, the CDR3 reads TGCGCCAGCAATCAGGGTTCAACTAATGAAAAACTGTTTTTT. Residues: CASNQGSTNEKLFF.